This T cell receptor (beta chain) is from a study of blood T cell repertoires in COVID-19. Everyone who took part was 18 to 89 years old, and they came from about 25 US areas. Original handling: The authors estimated nucleated cell counts from reference gene primer amplification. This table comes from immunoSEQ multiplex PCR, and its TCRdb copy is limited to in-frame clones, with some not included. D and trimming were read from the DNA, whereas the V and J calls and clone size are those reported in that table. The sample yields roughly 230,000 clones, roughly 81% seen once. Between the trimmed V and J ends, which lost 0 bases and 5 bases, there was a span of 7 bases. In germline, CDR1 is PRHDT, CDR2 FYEKMQ (reference sequence). The CDR3 has 13 residues.

The chain uses TRBV13 and TRBJ2-5; no clear D. The source of this sequence is a woman aged 45-59 years who had been exposed to COVID-19. Material for sequencing was PBMCs or T cells enriched from blood (not recorded which). The DNA for the CDR3 is TGTGCCAGCAGCTTAGGTAGTTTCGAGACCCAGTACTTC. Translation: CASSLGSFETQYF.